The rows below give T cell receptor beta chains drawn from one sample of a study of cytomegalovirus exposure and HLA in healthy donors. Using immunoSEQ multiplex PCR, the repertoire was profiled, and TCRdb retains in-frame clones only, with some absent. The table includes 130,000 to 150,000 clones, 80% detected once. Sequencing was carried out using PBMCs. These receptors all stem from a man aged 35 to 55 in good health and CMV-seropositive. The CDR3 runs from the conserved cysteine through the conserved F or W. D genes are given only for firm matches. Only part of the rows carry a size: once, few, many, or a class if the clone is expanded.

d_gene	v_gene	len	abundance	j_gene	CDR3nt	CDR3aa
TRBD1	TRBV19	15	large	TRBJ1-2	TGTGCCAGTAGTATCGACAGGGGGTCTTCTAATAGCTACACCTTC	CASSIDRGSSNSYTF
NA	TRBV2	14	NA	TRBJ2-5	TGTGCCAGCAGTGAACTGGGGCGCTTAGAGACCCAGTACTTC	CASSELGRLETQYF
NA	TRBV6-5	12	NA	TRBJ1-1	TGTGCCAGCAGTTCTCCCGGCACTGAAGCTTTCTTT	CASSSPGTEAFF
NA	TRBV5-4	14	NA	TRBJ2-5	TGTGCCAGCAGCTCAGAGACTAGATGGGAGACCCAGTACTTC	CASSSETRWETQYF
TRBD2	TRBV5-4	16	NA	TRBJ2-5	TGTGCCAGCAGCTCACCGCGGGAGGGGATCGGGGAGACCCAGTACTTC	CASSSPREGIGETQYF
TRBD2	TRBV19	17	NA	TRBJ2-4	TGTGCCAGTAGTACTTTCCCCAGGACTAGCGGTCCTCACATTCAGTACTTC	CASSTFPRTSGPHIQYF
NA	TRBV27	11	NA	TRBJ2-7	TGTGCCAGCAGTAACCTTTACGAGCAGTACTTC	CASSNLYEQYF
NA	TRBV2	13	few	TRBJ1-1	TGTGCCAGCAGTGAAGAGGGGTCACCGGAAGCTTTCTTT	CASSEEGSPEAFF
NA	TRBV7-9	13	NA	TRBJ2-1	TGTGCCAGCAGCTTGCATAGATCCAATGAGCAGTTCTTC	CASSLHRSNEQFF
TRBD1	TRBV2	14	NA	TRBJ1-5	TGTGCCAGCAGGGCCGGACAGGGAGGTCAGCCCCAGCATTTT	CASRAGQGGQPQHF
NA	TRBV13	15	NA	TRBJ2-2	TGTGCCAGCAGCTTAGCGGGAGTGAACACCGGGGAGCTGTTTTTT	CASSLAGVNTGELFF
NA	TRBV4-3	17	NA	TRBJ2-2	TGCGCCAGCAGCCAAGATTTGAGGGGGGGCCCGTCCGGGGAGCTGTTTTTT	CASSQDLRGGPSGELFF
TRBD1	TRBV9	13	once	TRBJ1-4	TGTGCCAGCAGCGTGTCAGGGGGTGAAAAACTGTTTTTT	CASSVSGGEKLFF
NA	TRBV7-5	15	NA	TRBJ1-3	TGTGCCAGAAGCTTACAGGCGGGGGCGAGAAACACCATATATTTT	CARSLQAGARNTIYF
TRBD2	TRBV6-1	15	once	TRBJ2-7	TGTGCCAGCACCAACGGGAGGGGCGAATCCTACGAGCAGTACTTC	CASTNGRGESYEQYF
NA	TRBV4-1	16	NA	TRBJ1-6	TGCGCCAGCAGCCAAGTCGCCGGGATCCCAGATTCACCCCTCCACTTT	CASSQVAGIPDSPLHF
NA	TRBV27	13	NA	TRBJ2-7	TGTGCCAGCAGCAGGGGACTATACTACGAGCAGTACTTC	CASSRGLYYEQYF
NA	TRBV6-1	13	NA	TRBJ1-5	TGTGCCAGCGGGGCCAGGGTGGAACAGCCCCAGCATTTT	CASGARVEQPQHF